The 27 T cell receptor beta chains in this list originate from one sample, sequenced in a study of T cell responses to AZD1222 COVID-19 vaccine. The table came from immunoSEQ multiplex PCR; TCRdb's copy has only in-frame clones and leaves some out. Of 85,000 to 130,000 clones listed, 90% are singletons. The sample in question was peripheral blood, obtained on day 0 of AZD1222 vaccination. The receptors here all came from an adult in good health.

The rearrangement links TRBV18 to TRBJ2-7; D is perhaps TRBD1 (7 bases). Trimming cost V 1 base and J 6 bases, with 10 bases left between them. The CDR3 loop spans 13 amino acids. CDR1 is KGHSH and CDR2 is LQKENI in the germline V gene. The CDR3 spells CASSPRQGGEQYF. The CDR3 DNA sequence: TGTGCCAGCTCACCACGACAGGGAGGCGAGCAGTACTTC.

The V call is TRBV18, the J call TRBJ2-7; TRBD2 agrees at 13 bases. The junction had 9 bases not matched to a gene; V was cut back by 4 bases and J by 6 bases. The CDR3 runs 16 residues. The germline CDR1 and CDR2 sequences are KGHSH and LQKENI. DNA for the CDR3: TGTGCCAGCTCACGGCCTGGACTAGCGGGAGCTCGCGAGCAGTACTTC. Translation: CASSRPGLAGAREQYF.

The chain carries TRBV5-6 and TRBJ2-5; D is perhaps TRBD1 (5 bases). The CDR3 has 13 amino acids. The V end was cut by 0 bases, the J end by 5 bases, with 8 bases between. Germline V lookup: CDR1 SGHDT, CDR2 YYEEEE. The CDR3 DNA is TGTGCCAGCAGCTTGGATCCAGGGGAGACCCAGTACTTC. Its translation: CASSLDPGETQYF. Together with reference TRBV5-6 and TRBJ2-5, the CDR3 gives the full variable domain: DAGVTQSPTHLIKTRGQQVTLRCSPKSGHDTVSWYQQALGQGPQFIFQYYEEEERQRGNFPDRFSGHQFPNYSSELNVNALLLGDSALYLCASSLDPGETQYFGPGTRLLVL.

The CDR3 DNA follows: TGTGCCAGCAGCCAAGAAGGCGGGGACAGGGGAGGCAATGAGCAGTTCTTC. Residues: CASSQEGGDRGGNEQFF. J is TRBJ2-1 and V is TRBV3-1 (or the pseudogene TRBV3-2); 10 positions agree with TRBD1. The germline gives CDR1 LGHDT, CDR2 YNNKEL (reference sequence). The V and J ends lost 0 bases and 6 bases, in that order; junction bases with no gene match: 8. The CDR3 extends over 17 amino acids.

In DNA, the CDR3 is TGTGCCAGCGGCCAGTTTGGGGGGGACTATGGCTACACCTTC. It translates to CASGQFGGDYGYTF. This chain links TRBV9 with TRBJ1-2; the D gene is possibly TRBD1 (5 bases). The CDR3 is made up of 14 amino acids. Per the germline V gene, CDR1 is SGDLS and CDR2 is YYNGEE. Trimming stripped 7 bases from V and 3 bases from J, with 16 bases between.

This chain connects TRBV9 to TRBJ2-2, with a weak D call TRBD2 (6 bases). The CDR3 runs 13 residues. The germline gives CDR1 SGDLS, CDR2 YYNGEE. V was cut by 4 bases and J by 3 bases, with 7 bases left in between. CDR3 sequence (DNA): TGTGCCAGCAGCCCGGGAGACACCGGGGAGCTGTTTTTT. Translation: CASSPGDTGELFF.

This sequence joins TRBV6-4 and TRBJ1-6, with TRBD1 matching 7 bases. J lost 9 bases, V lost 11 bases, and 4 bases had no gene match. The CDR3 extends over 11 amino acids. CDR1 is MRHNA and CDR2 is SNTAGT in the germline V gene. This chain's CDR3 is CAGQGGSPLHF. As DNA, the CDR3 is TGTGCCGGGCAGGGGGGTTCACCCCTCCACTTT.

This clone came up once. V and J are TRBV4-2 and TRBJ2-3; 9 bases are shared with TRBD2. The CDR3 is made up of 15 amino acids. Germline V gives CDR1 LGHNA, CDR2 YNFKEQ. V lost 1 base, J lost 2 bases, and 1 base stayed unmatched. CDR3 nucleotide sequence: TGTGCCAGCAGCCAAGGACTAGCGGTCACAGATACGCAGTATTTT. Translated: CASSQGLAVTDTQYF.

For the CDR3, the DNA is TGTGCCAGCAGCTCCCCGCCCATGACGGGAGTGGGTCGAGAGACCCAGTACTTC. Translating gives CASSSPPMTGVGRETQYF. The V and J genes are TRBV7-8 and TRBJ2-5, with D tentatively TRBD2 (6 bases). Germline CDR1 is SGHVS and CDR2 is FQNEAQ. The CDR3 extends over 18 amino acids. V dropped 4 bases and J dropped 4 bases, with 25 bases sitting between them.

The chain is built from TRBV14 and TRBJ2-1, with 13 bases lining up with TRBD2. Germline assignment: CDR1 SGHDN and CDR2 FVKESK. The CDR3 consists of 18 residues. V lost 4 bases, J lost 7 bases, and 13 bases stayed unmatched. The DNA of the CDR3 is TGTGCCAGCAGCCCTAAACTAGGACTAGCGGGAGAATTGAATGAGCAGTTCTTC. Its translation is CASSPKLGLAGELNEQFF.

The CDR3 DNA follows: TGCAGCGTTGACCGAGGGGGCGGCTACACCTTC. This sequence encodes CSVDRGGGYTF. The genes are TRBV29-1 and TRBJ1-2; the match to TRBD1 covers 7 bases. The CDR3 runs 11 residues. Losses at the gene ends were 3 bases for V and 8 bases for J; bases not matched to a gene: 3. Germline values: CDR1 SQVTM, CDR2 ANQGSEA.

CDR3 bases: TGTGCCAGCAGCAAGCGCCGGGACAGAATAGAATATAGCAATCAGCCCCAGCATTTT. As protein: CASSKRRDRIEYSNQPQHF. This chain connects TRBV21-1 to TRBJ1-5; TRBD1, the D gene given by the table, was not confirmed from the DNA. TRBV21-1 is termed a pseudogene. This CDR3 is 19 amino acids long.

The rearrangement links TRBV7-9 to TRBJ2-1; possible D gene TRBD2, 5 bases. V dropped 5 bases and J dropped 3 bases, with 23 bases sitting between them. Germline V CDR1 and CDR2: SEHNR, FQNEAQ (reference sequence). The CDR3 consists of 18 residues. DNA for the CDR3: TGTGCCAGCAGCCCAGAGGGCCGGTCCTGGGCACTCTACAATGAGCAGTTCTTC. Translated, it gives CASSPEGRSWALYNEQFF. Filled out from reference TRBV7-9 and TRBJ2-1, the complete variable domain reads DTGVSQNPRHKITKRGQNVTFRCDPISEHNRLYWYRQTLGQGPEFLTYFQNEAQLEKSRLLSDRFSAERPKGSFSTLEIQRTEQGDSAMYLCASSPEGRSWALYNEQFFGPGTRLTVL.

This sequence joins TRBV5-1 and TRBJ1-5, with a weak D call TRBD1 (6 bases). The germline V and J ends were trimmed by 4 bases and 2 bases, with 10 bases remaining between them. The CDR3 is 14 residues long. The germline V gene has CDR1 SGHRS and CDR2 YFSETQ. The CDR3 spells CASSPGGGNQPQHF. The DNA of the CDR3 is TGCGCCAGCAGCCCCGGGGGCGGCAATCAGCCCCAGCATTTT.

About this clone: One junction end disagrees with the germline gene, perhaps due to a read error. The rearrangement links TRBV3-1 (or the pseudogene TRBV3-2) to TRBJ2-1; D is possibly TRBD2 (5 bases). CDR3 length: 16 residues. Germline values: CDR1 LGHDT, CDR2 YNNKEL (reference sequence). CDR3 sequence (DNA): TGTGCCAGCAGCCAAATCGATTTGGACTCCTCCAATGAGCAGTTCTTC. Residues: CASSQIDLDSSNEQFF.

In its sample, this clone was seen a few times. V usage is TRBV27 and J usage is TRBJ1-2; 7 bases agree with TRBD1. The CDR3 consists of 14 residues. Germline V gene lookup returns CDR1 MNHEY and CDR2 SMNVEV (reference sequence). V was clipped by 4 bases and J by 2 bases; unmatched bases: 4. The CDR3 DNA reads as TGTGCCAGCAGTTCCGACAGGGCCAACTATGGCTACACCTTC. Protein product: CASSSDRANYGYTF.

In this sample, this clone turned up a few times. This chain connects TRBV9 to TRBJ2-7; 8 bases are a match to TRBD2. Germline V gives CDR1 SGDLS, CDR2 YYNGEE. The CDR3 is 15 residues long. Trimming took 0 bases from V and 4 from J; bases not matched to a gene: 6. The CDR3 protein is CASSVGVAGTYEQYF. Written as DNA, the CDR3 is TGTGCCAGCAGCGTAGGGGTAGCGGGAACGTACGAGCAGTACTTC.

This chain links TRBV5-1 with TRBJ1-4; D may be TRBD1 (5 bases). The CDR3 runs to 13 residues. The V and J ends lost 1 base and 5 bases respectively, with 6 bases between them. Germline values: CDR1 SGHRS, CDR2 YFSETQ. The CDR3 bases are TGCGCCAGCAGCTTGAACAGGAATGAAAAACTGTTTTTT. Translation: CASSLNRNEKLFF.

CDR3 sequence: CASSPTWGGGGPDTQYF. The CDR3 region has the DNA TGTGCCAGCAGCCCCACCTGGGGCGGAGGGGGGCCAGATACGCAGTATTTT. The chain couples TRBV11-2 to TRBJ2-3; either TRBD1 or TRBD2 may supply D (6 bases each). V lost 5 bases and J lost 4, with 22 bases in between. Germline lookup yields CDR1 SGHAT and CDR2 FQNNGV. The CDR3 loop spans 17 amino acids.

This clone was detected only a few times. The CDR3 region has the DNA TGTGCCAGCAGCTTAGGACAGTTTAATAGCAATCAGCCCCAGCATTTT. Its translation is CASSLGQFNSNQPQHF. V and J are TRBV11-2 and TRBJ1-5; weak D call: TRBD1 (5 bases). Germline values: CDR1 SGHAT, CDR2 FQNNGV. The length of the CDR3 is 16 residues. V was shortened by 1 base and J by 0 bases, with 10 bases between the two germline ends.

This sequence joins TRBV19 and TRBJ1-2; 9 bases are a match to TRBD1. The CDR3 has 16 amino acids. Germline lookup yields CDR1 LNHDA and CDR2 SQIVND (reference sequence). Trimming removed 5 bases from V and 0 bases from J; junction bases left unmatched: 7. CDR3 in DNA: TGTGCCAGTAGTCTCGACAGGGGGGCCCCTAACTATGGCTACACCTTC. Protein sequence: CASSLDRGAPNYGYTF.

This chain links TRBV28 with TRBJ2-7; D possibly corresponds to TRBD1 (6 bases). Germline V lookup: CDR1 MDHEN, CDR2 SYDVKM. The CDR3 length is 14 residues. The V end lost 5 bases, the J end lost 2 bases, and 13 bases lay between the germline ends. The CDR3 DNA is TGTGCCAGCAGTGCAACCACAGGGACCTACGAGCAGTACTTC. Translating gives CASSATTGTYEQYF.

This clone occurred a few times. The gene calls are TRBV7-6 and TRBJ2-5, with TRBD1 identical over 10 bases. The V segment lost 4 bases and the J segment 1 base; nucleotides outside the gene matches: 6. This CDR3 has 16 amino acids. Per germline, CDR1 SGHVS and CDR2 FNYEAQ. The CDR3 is CASSYGGTGVQETQYF. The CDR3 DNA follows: TGTGCCAGCAGCTACGGAGGGACAGGGGTCCAAGAGACCCAGTACTTC.

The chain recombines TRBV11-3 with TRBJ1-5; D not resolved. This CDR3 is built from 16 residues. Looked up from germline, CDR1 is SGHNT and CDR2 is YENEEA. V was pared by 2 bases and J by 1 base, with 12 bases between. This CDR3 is CASSLRPGTSNQPQHF. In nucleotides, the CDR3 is TGTGCCAGCAGCTTACGGCCAGGTACGAGCAATCAGCCCCAGCATTTT.

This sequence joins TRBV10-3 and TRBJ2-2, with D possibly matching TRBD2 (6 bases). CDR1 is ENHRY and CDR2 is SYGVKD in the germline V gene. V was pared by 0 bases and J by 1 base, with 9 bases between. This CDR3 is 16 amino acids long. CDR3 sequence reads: CAISESIAENTGELFF. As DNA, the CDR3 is TGTGCCATCAGTGAGTCGATAGCGGAGAACACCGGGGAGCTGTTTTTT.

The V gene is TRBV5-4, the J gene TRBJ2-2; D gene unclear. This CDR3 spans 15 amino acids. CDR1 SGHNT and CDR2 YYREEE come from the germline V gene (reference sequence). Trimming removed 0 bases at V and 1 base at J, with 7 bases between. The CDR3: CASSLERLNTGELFF. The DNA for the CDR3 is TGTGCCAGCAGCTTGGAAAGATTGAACACCGGGGAGCTGTTTTTT.

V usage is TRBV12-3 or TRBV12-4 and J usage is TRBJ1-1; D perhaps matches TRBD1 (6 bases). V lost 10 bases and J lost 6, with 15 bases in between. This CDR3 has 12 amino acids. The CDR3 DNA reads TGTGCCACCCGGGGGGCGGAGTCTGAAGCTTTCTTT. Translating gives CATRGAESEAFF.